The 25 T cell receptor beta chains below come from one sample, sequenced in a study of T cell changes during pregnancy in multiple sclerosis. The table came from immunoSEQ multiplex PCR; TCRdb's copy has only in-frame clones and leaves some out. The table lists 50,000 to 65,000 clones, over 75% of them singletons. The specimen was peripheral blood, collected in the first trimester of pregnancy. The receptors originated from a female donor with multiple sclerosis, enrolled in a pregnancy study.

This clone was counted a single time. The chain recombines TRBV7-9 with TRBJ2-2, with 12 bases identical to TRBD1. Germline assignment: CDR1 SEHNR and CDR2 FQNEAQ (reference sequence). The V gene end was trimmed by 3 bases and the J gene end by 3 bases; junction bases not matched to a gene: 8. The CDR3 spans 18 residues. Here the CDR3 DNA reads TGTGCCAGCAGCTTTCGGGACAGGGGGCGCATAGACACCGGGGAGCTGTTTTTT. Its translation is CASSFRDRGRIDTGELFF. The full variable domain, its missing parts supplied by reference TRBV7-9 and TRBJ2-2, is DTGVSQNPRHKITKRGQNVTFRCDPISEHNRLYWYRQTLGQGPEFLTYFQNEAQLEKSRLLSDRFSAERPKGSFSTLEIQRTEQGDSAMYLCASSFRDRGRIDTGELFFGEGSRLTVL.

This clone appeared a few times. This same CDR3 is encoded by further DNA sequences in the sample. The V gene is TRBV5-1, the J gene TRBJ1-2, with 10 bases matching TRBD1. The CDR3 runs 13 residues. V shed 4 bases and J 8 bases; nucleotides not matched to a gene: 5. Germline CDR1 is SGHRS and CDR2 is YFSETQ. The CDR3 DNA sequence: TGCGCCAGCAGCCCCGGACAGGGGGAAGGCTACACCTTC. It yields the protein CASSPGQGEGYTF.

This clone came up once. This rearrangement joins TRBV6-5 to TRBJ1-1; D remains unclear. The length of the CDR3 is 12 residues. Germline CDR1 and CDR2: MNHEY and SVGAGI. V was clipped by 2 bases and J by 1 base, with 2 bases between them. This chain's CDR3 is CASSYRNTEAFF. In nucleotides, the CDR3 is TGTGCCAGCAGTTACCGGAACACTGAAGCTTTCTTT.

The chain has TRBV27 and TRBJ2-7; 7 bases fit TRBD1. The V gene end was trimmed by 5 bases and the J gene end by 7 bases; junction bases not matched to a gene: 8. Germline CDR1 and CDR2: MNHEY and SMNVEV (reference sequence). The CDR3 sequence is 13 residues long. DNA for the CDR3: TGTGCCAGCAGTACTCGACAGGGTTGGGAGCAGTACTTC. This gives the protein CASSTRQGWEQYF.

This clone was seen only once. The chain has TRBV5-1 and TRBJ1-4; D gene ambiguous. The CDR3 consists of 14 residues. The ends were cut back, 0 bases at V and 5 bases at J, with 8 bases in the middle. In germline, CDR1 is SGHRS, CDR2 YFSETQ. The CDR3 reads CASSLGRENEKLFF. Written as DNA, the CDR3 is TGCGCCAGCAGCTTGGGGAGGGAAAATGAAAAACTGTTTTTT.

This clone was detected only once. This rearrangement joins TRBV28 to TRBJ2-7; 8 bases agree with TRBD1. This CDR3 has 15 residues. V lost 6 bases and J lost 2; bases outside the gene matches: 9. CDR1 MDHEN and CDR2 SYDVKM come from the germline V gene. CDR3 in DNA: TGTGCCAGCAGGAATCCCCCGGGACAGGCCTACGAGCAGTACTTC. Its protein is CASRNPPGQAYEQYF.

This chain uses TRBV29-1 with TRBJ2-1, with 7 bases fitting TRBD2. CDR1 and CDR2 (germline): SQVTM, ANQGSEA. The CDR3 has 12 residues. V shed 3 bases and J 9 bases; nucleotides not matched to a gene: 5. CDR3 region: CSVEGGGTEQFF. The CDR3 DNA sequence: TGCAGCGTTGAGGGGGGGGGAACTGAGCAGTTCTTC.

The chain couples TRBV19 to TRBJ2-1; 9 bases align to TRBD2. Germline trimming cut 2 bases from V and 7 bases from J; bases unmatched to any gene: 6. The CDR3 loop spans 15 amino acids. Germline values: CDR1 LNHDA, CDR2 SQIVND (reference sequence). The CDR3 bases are TGTGCCAGTAGTATATGGGCGGGAGGGGCGAATGAGCAGTTCTTC. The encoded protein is CASSIWAGGANEQFF. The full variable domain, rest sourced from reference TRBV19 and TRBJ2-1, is DGGITQSPKYLFRKEGQNVTLSCEQNLNHDAMYWYRQDPGQGLRLIYYSQIVNDFQKGDIAEGYSVSREKKESFPLTVTSAQKNPTAFYLCASSIWAGGANEQFFGPGTRLTVL.

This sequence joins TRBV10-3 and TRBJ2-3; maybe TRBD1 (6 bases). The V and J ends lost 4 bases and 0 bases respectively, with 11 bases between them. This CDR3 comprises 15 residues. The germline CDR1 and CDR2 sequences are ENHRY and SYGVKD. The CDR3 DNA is TGTGCCATCAGTGCGACCCAGGGGAGCACAGATACGCAGTATTTT. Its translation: CAISATQGSTDTQYF.

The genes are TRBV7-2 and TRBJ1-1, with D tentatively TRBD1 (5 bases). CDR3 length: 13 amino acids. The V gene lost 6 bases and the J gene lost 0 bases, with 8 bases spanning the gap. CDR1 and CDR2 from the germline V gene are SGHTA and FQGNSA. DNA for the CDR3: TGTGCCAGCAGTAACAGGATGAACACTGAAGCTTTCTTT. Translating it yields CASSNRMNTEAFF.

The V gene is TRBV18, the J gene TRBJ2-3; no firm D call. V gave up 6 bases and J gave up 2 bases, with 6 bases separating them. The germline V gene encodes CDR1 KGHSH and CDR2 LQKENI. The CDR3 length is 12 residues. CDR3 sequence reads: CASSLVTDTQYF. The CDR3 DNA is TGTGCCAGCTCCCTTGTCACAGATACGCAGTATTTT.

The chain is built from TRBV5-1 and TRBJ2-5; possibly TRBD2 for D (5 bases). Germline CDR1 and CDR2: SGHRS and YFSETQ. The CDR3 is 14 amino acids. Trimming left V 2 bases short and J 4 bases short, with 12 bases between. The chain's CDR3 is CASSLRGSLETQYF. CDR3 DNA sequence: TGCGCCAGCAGCTTACGGGGTAGTTTAGAGACCCAGTACTTC. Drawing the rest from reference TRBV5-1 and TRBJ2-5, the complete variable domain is KAGVTQTPRYLIKTRGQQVTLSCSPISGHRSVSWYQQTPGQGLQFLFEYFSETQRNKGNFPGRFSGRQFSNSRSEMNVSTLELGDSALYLCASSLRGSLETQYFGPGTRLLVL.

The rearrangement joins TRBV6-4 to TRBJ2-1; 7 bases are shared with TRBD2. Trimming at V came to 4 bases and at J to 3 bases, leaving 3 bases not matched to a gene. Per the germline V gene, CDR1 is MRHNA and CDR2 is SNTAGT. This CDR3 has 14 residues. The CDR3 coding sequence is TGTGCCAGCAGTGGGGAGGGCGGCTACAATGAGCAGTTCTTC. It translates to CASSGEGGYNEQFF.

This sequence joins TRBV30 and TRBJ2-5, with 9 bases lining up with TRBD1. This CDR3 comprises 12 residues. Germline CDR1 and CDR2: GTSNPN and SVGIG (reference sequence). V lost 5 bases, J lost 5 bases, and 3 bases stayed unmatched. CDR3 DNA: TGTGCCTGGGGGACAGGGCAGGAGACCCAGTACTTC. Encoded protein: CAWGTGQETQYF. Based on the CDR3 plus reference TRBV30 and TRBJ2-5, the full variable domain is SQTIHQWPATLVQPVGSPLSLECTVEGTSNPNLYWYRQAAGRGLQLLFYSVGIGQISSEVPQNLSASRPQDRQFILSSKKLLLSDSGFYLCAWGTGQETQYFGPGTRLLVL.

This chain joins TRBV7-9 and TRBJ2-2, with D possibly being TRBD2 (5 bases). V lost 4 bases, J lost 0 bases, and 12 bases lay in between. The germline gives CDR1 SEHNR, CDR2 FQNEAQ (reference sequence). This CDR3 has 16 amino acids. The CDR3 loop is CASSSFWESNTGELFF. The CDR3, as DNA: TGTGCCAGCAGCTCGTTTTGGGAGTCGAACACCGGGGAGCTGTTTTTT.

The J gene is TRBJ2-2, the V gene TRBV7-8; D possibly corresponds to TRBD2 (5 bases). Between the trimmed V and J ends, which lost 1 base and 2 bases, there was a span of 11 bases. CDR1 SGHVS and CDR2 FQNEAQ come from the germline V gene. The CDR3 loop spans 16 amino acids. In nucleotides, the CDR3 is TGTGCCAGCAGCTTAGGGGAGTGGGGAAACACCGGGGAGCTGTTTTTT. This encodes CASSLGEWGNTGELFF.

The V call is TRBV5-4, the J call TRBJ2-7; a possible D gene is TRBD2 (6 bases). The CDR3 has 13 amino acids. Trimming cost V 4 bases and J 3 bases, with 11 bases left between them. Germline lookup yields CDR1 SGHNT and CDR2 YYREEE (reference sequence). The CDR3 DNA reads TGTGCCAGCAGCAGGGACTCGGTCTACGAGCAGTACTTC. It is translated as CASSRDSVYEQYF.

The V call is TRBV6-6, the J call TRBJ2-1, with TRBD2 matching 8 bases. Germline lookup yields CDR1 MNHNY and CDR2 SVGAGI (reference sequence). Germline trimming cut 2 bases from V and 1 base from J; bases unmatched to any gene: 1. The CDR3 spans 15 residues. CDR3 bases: TGTGCCAGCAGTTACACGGGAGGGTCCTACAATGAGCAGTTCTTC. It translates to CASSYTGGSYNEQFF.

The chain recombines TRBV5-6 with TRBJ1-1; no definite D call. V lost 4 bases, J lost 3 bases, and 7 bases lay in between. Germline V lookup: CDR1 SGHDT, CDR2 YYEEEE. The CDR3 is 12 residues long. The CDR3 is CASSPRDTEAFF. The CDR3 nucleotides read TGTGCCAGCAGCCCGCGGGACACTGAAGCTTTCTTT. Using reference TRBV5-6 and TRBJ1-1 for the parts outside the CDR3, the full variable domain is DAGVTQSPTHLIKTRGQQVTLRCSPKSGHDTVSWYQQALGQGPQFIFQYYEEEERQRGNFPDRFSGHQFPNYSSELNVNALLLGDSALYLCASSPRDTEAFFGQGTRLTVV.

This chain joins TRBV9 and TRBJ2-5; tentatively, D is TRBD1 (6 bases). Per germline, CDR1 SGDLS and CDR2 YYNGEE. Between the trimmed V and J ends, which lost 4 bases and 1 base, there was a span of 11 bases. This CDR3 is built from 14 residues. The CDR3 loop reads CASSPWTAQETQYF. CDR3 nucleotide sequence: TGTGCCAGCAGCCCTTGGACAGCCCAAGAGACCCAGTACTTC.

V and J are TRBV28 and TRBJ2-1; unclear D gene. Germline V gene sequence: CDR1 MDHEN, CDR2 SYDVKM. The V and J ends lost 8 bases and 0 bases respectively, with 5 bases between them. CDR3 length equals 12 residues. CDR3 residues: CASLGSYNEQFF. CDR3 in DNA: TGTGCCAGCCTCGGCTCCTACAATGAGCAGTTCTTC. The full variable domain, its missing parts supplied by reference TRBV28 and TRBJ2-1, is DVKVTQSSRYLVKRTGEKVFLECVQDMDHENMFWYRQDPGLGLRLIYFSYDVKMKEKGDIPEGYSVSREKKERFSLILESASTNQTSMYLCASLGSYNEQFFGPGTRLTVL.

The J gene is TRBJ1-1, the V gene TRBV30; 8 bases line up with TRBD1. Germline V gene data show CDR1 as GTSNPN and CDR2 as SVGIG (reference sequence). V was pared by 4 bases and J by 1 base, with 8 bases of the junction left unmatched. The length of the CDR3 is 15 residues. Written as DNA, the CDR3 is TGTGCCTGGACCCGGACAGGGACCAAGAACACTGAAGCTTTCTTT. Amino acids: CAWTRTGTKNTEAFF. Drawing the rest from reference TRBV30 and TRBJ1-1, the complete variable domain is SQTIHQWPATLVQPVGSPLSLECTVEGTSNPNLYWYRQAAGRGLQLLFYSVGIGQISSEVPQNLSASRPQDRQFILSSKKLLLSDSGFYLCAWTRTGTKNTEAFFGQGTRLTVV.

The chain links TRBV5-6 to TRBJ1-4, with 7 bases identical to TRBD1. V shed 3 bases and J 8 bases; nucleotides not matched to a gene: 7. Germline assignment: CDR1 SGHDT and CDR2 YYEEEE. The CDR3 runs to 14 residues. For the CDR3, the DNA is TGTGCCAGCAGCTCGACAGGGCCAAAGGAAAAACTGTTTTTT. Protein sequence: CASSSTGPKEKLFF.

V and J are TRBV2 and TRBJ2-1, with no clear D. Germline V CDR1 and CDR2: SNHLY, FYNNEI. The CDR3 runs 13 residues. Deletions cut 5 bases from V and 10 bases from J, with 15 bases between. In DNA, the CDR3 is TGTGCCAGCAGTTCTGACAAGAGTGGCGAGCAGTTCTTC. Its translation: CASSSDKSGEQFF.

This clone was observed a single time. CDR3 amino acids: CASSYGQGAYEQFF. The CDR3, as DNA: TGTGCCAGCAGTTATGGACAGGGGGCATATGAGCAGTTCTTC. V gene TRBV27 combines with J gene TRBJ2-1, with 11 bases matching TRBD1. This CDR3 is 14 amino acids long. The germline V gene encodes CDR1 MNHEY and CDR2 SMNVEV (reference sequence). V trimming: 4 bases; J trimming: 8 bases; junction bases outside the gene matches: 4.